The 16 T cell receptor beta chains below all came from one sample that was sequenced in a study of T cells after yellow fever vaccination. TCRdb re-derived calls from the 5' RACE reads in MiXCR, one entry per CDR3 protein. The sample carries 300,000 to 400,000 distinct CDR3 sequences, around 13% recorded once. The sequenced sample was CD4+ T cells sorted from PBMCs, obtained 15 days after the yellow fever booster vaccination. Every receptor here comes from a man between 18 and 35 years old who received the YFV17D yellow fever vaccine.

This clonotype showed up just a few times. For the CDR3, the DNA is TGTGCCACCAGTGAGGGGGGACGGGGAATCACTGAAGCTTTCTTT. Amino acid sequence: CATSEGGRGITEAFF. The chain uses TRBV24-1 and TRBJ1-1; weak D call: TRBD1 (5 bases). This CDR3 has 15 residues. Germline assignment: CDR1 KGHDR and CDR2 SFDVKD. The V end lost 4 bases, the J end lost 4 bases, and 15 bases lay between the germline ends.

This clonotype was seen a handful of times. This chain uses TRBV7-9 with TRBJ2-3; possibly TRBD2 for D (7 bases). Trimming pared 4 bases from V and 4 bases from J, leaving 12 bases between. The V gene's germline CDR1 is SEHNR and CDR2 FQNEAQ (reference sequence). CDR3 length equals 14 residues. CDR3 sequence (DNA): TGTGCCAGCAGCTCCCTCGGGGGGCCAGATACGCAGTATTTT. Its protein is CASSSLGGPDTQYF.

This clonotype has a count of ten or more. The rearrangement uses TRBV7-8 and TRBJ1-5; 7 bases are a match to TRBD1. The CDR3 is made up of 16 amino acids. CDR1 is SGHVS, CDR2 FQNEAQ, per germline. The V segment lost 5 bases and the J segment 1 base; nucleotides outside the gene matches: 8. The DNA for the CDR3 is TGTGCCAGCAGCAGTGGAGGGGGCGGAAGCAATCAGCCCCAGCATTTT. Translating it yields CASSSGGGGSNQPQHF.

The V call is TRBV11-2, the J call TRBJ1-4; maybe TRBD1 (5 bases). V shed 5 bases and J shed 8 bases, with 15 bases lying between them. This CDR3 region has 14 residues. Germline CDR1 reads SGHAT; CDR2 reads FQNNGV. Written as DNA, the CDR3 is TGTGCCAGCAGCCTCGACAGCTTCTCCGAAAAACTGTTTTTT. Protein product: CASSLDSFSEKLFF.

Only a few counts were recorded for this clonotype. This rearrangement joins TRBV15 to TRBJ2-1; 8 positions match TRBD1. V was pared by 5 bases and J by 7 bases, with 13 bases of the junction left unmatched. The germline V gene encodes CDR1 LNHNV and CDR2 YYDKDF (reference sequence). CDR3 length equals 16 residues. The CDR3 DNA is TGTGCCACCAGCCCTCGGGCAGGGGGCATGGTAAATGAGCAGTTCTTC. This encodes CATSPRAGGMVNEQFF.

The gene calls are TRBV20-1 and TRBJ2-3; D gene uncertain. Germline CDR1 and CDR2: DFQATT and SNEGSKA (reference sequence). The CDR3 has 13 amino acids. V lost 2 bases and J lost 2, with 8 bases in between. The CDR3 region has the DNA TGCAGTGCTAGACCCTATTACACAGATACGCAGTATTTT. Translation: CSARPYYTDTQYF.

The rearrangement links TRBV28 to TRBJ2-7, with 8 bases that match TRBD2. Trimming at V came to 2 bases and at J to 2 bases, leaving 5 bases not matched to a gene. The germline gives CDR1 MDHEN, CDR2 SYDVKM. CDR3 length equals 15 residues. CDR3 in amino acids: CASSLGGGRPYEQYV. As DNA, the CDR3 is TGTGCCAGCAGTTTAGGCGGGGGGAGACCCTACGAGCAGTACGTC.

This clonotype has just a few counts. The V and J genes are TRBV6-2 or TRBV6-3 and TRBJ2-7, with D uncertain. CDR1 MNHEY and CDR2 SVGEGT come from the germline V gene. The CDR3 has 14 amino acids. The germline V and J ends were trimmed by 2 bases and 0 bases, with 8 bases remaining between them. The CDR3 nucleotides read TGTGCCAGCAGTTACCATGGCTTCTCCTACGAGCAGTACTTC. It encodes CASSYHGFSYEQYF.

This clonotype has only a few counts. V and J are TRBV9 and TRBJ2-7, with D perhaps TRBD2 (5 bases). Germline-derived CDR1 and CDR2 are SGDLS and YYNGEE. This CDR3 contains 14 residues. Between the trimmed V and J ends, which lost 0 bases and 2 bases, there was a span of 9 bases. The CDR3 sequence: CASSVDEGPYEQYF. CDR3 in DNA: TGTGCCAGCAGCGTAGATGAGGGCCCCTACGAGCAGTACTTC.

This clonotype was counted at least ten times. The rearrangement links TRBV29-1 to TRBJ2-5; the match to TRBD2 covers 9 bases. J was trimmed by 1 base and V by 6 bases; bases with no gene match: 12. The V gene's germline CDR1 is SQVTM and CDR2 ANQGSEA. The CDR3 contains 16 residues. In nucleotides, the CDR3 is TGCAGCGTGCGGCGGGGGGGCCCGGGAATCCAAGAGACCCAGTACTTC. As protein: CSVRRGGPGIQETQYF.

The chain has TRBV6-2 or TRBV6-3 and TRBJ2-2, with TRBD2 matching over 9 bases. The CDR3 loop spans 16 amino acids. The ends lost 2 bases at V and 4 bases at J; junction bases unmatched: 5. Germline CDR1 is MNHEY and CDR2 is SVGEGT. The CDR3, as DNA: TGTGCCAGCAGTTACCTGAGCGGGGGGCTCACCGGGGAGCTGTTTTTT. Protein sequence: CASSYLSGGLTGELFF.

This clonotype was counted between two and nine times. The rearrangement links TRBV4-1 to TRBJ2-3; possibly TRBD2 for D (7 bases). The V end lost 3 bases, the J end lost 3 bases, and 22 bases lay between the germline ends. The CDR3 loop spans 18 amino acids. CDR1 and CDR2 from the germline V gene are MGHRA and YSYEKL. Here the CDR3 reads CASSHGRAKGGGTDTQYF. Here the CDR3 DNA reads TGCGCCAGCAGCCATGGGAGGGCCAAGGGGGGCGGAACAGATACGCAGTATTTT.

The chain recombines TRBV24-1 with TRBJ2-3; 7 bases agree with TRBD1. The CDR3 has 13 amino acids. From germline, CDR1 is KGHDR and CDR2 SFDVKD. Unmatched junction bases numbered 6, after V lost 9 bases and J lost 4 bases. In nucleotides, the CDR3 is TGTGCCACCGCCCCCACAGGGGCAGATACGCAGTATTTT. Translation: CATAPTGADTQYF.

Here the CDR3 reads CSVPGLTSYGYTF. CDR3 coding DNA: TGCAGCGTTCCCGGATTAACTTCCTATGGCTACACCTTC. J is TRBJ1-2 and V is TRBV29-1, with no clear D. The V end was cut by 5 bases, the J end by 4 bases, with 14 bases between. CDR3 length: 13 amino acids. The germline V gene has CDR1 SQVTM and CDR2 ANQGSEA.

In its sample, this clonotype was seen a few times. The genes are TRBV4-2 and TRBJ2-7; 11 bases line up with TRBD1. The ends lost 4 bases at V and 4 bases at J; junction bases unmatched: 6. CDR3 length: 15 amino acids. Germline values: CDR1 LGHNA, CDR2 YNFKEQ. CDR3 in amino acids: CASSLTDRGLYEQYF. CDR3 nucleotides: TGTGCCAGCAGCCTCACGGACAGGGGGCTATACGAGCAGTACTTC.

This clonotype has just a few counts. V is TRBV5-4 and J is TRBJ2-5; 7 bases fit TRBD2. Germline V gene lookup returns CDR1 SGHNT and CDR2 YYREEE (reference sequence). With V trimmed by 0 bases and J by 1 base, 3 bases remained unmatched. This CDR3 is 15 amino acids long. The CDR3 DNA reads TGTGCCAGCAGCTTGGATCTAGCGGTCCAAGAGACCCAGTACTTC. Its protein product is CASSLDLAVQETQYF. Supplemented by reference TRBV5-4 and TRBJ2-5, the full variable domain reads ETGVTQSPTHLIKTRGQQVTLRCSSQSGHNTVSWYQQALGQGPQFIFQYYREEENGRGNFPPRFSGLQFPNYSSELNVNALELDDSALYLCASSLDLAVQETQYFGPGTRLLVL.